The entry below gives a single T cell receptor beta chain sequence along with its context. Antigen unknown. The data originate from a study of identical twins. Study-wide results and caveats: Models predicted too little out-of-frame TCR alpha sharing in monozygotic twins.

The germline CDR1 and CDR2 sequences are LGHDT and YNNKEL (reference sequence). V was clipped by 4 bases and J by 0 bases; unmatched bases: 7. CDR3 length equals 16 residues. Each cDNA held unique molecular identifiers, and template switching gave it a universal primer site. MiXCR was run by TCRdb on the 5' RACE reads, yielding one entry per CDR3 protein. The sample comprises around 960,000 distinct CDR3 sequences, 12% of which are singletons, and under 2% rests with the top ten. The same specimen was also included in a second study, on yellow fever vaccine responses in identical twins.

The gene calls are TRBV3-1 and TRBJ2-3; TRBD1 aligns across 7 bases. Input material: PBMCs. This clonotype was sampled from a woman aged 18-29 years in good health. The CDR3 nucleotides read TGTGCCAGCAGCCGAGACAGGGCGTTTAGCACAGATACGCAGTATTTT. Encoded protein: CASSRDRAFSTDTQYF.